A single sample gave rise to the 10 T cell receptor beta chains below, sequenced in a study of blood T cell repertoires in COVID-19. Here immunoSEQ multiplex PCR was the method, and the copy in TCRdb shows in-frame clones only, minus some. The data hold under 250,000 clones, with around four fifths observed a single time. Sequencing was carried out using peripheral blood. The receptor source for this set is a woman aged 60-70 years with active or convalescent COVID-19.

The chain is built from TRBV6-2 or TRBV6-3 and TRBJ2-1, with 8 bases aligning to TRBD1. Germline V CDR1 and CDR2: MNHEY, SVGEGT. With 3 bases clipped from V and 6 bases from J, the junction kept 7 bases outside the gene matches. The CDR3 has 15 amino acids. The CDR3 DNA reads as TGTGCCAGCAGTTATGCAGGGGGCGACCGCAATGAGCAGTTCTTC. It yields the protein CASSYAGGDRNEQFF.

This chain connects TRBV27 to TRBJ1-6; no clear D gene. This CDR3 is built from 16 residues. Trimming removed 2 bases from V and 0 bases from J, with 8 bases in between. Germline CDR1 MNHEY, CDR2 SMNVEV (reference sequence). Here the CDR3 DNA reads TGTGCCAGCAGTTTAGGCGGGGACTCCTATAATTCACCCCTCCACTTT. It codes for CASSLGGDSYNSPLHF.

The V gene is TRBV11-2, the J gene TRBJ2-1, with TRBD2 matching over 9 bases. CDR3 length: 16 residues. Germline V gives CDR1 SGHAT, CDR2 FQNNGV. V was pared by 2 bases and J by 4 bases, with 6 bases of the junction left unmatched. The DNA for the CDR3 is TGTGCCAGCAGCTTACGGAGCGGGGGGACGTACAATGAGCAGTTCTTC. Protein: CASSLRSGGTYNEQFF. Complete variable domain (other parts from reference TRBV11-2 and TRBJ2-1): EAGVAQSPRYKIIEKRQSVAFWCNPISGHATLYWYQQILGQGPKLLIQFQNNGVVDDSQLPKDRFSAERLKGVDSTLKIQPAKLEDSAVYLCASSLRSGGTYNEQFFGPGTRLTVL.

V gene TRBV3-1 (or the pseudogene TRBV3-2) combines with J gene TRBJ2-1; TRBD2 agrees at 14 bases. V lost 5 bases, J lost 4 bases, and 7 bases stayed unmatched. This CDR3 spans 17 amino acids. CDR1 is LGHDT, CDR2 YNNKEL, per germline (reference sequence). The CDR3 DNA sequence: TGTGCCAGCAGCTCGACTAGCGGGAGGGTGAGGTACAATGAGCAGTTCTTC. It translates to CASSSTSGRVRYNEQFF.

The chain recombines TRBV6-5 with TRBJ1-3; D is ambiguous. Germline loops: CDR1 MNHEY, CDR2 SVGAGI. The V end was cut by 7 bases, the J end by 0 bases, with 7 bases between. The CDR3 is 13 residues long. The chain's CDR3 is CASTRGSGNTIYF. In DNA, the CDR3 is TGTGCCAGCACCAGAGGCTCTGGAAACACCATATATTTT.

The chain carries TRBV3-1 (or the pseudogene TRBV3-2) and TRBJ2-3; possibly TRBD2 for D (5 bases). V lost 0 bases and J lost 11, with 18 bases in between. The CDR3 extends over 15 amino acids. Germline-derived CDR1 and CDR2 are LGHDT and YNNKEL (reference sequence). The CDR3 coding sequence is TGTGCCAGCAGCCAAGACCCACCAGAGGTCACTAGGCAGTATTTT. It specifies CASSQDPPEVTRQYF.

This clone was detected only a few times. The chain has TRBV6-1 and TRBJ2-1; a weak D match, TRBD1 (5 bases). CDR1 and CDR2 from the germline V gene are MNHNS and SASEGT. V lost 0 bases to trimming and J lost 3 bases, with 12 bases between them. This CDR3 comprises 16 residues. DNA for the CDR3: TGTGCCAGCAGTGAAGCGGAAGCCAGGGTCTACAATGAGCAGTTCTTC. Translated: CASSEAEARVYNEQFF.

The V gene is TRBV19, the J gene TRBJ2-1, with TRBD2 matching 7 bases. Trimming removed 3 bases from V and 10 bases from J; junction bases left unmatched: 12. Germline V gene lookup returns CDR1 LNHDA and CDR2 SQIVND (reference sequence). The CDR3 consists of 15 residues. This CDR3 reads CASSIGDPRGGEQFF. In nucleotides, the CDR3 is TGTGCCAGTAGTATCGGGGACCCACGGGGAGGGGAGCAGTTCTTC.

The chain carries TRBV30 and TRBJ2-2; 11 bases line up with TRBD2. Germline V gene data show CDR1 as GTSNPN and CDR2 as SVGIG (reference sequence). The CDR3 extends over 15 amino acids. J lost 5 bases, V lost 3 bases, and 5 bases had no gene match. CDR3 DNA sequence: TGTGCCTGGAGACTAGCGGGAGATTATACCGGGGAGCTGTTTTTT. Amino acid sequence: CAWRLAGDYTGELFF.

J is TRBJ1-4 and V is TRBV28, with D tentatively TRBD1 (6 bases). Germline V gene data show CDR1 as MDHEN and CDR2 as SYDVKM. This CDR3 is 13 amino acids long. The germline V and J ends were trimmed by 10 bases and 5 bases, with 14 bases remaining between them. The CDR3 DNA follows: TGTGCCACCGGTAGGGGACAAAATGAAAAACTGTTTTTT. This codes for CATGRGQNEKLFF.